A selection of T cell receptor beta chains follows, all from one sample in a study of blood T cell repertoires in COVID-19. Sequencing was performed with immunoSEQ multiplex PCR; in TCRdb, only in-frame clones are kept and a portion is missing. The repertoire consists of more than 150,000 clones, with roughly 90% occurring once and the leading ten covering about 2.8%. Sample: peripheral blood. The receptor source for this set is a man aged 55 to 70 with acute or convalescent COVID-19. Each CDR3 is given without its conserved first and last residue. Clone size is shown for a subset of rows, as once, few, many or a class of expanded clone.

CDR3: ASSPGGSWTLH; V: TRBV7-2; size: medium-sized
CDR3: ASSLAGGPLAKNIQY; V: TRBV5-6; size: .
CDR3: ASKIQGWDNQPQH; V: TRBV6-5; size: .
CDR3: ASSESGTSGGADTQY; V: TRBV3-1/TRBV3-2; size: few
CDR3: ASSLGGGLNTEAF; V: TRBV5-4; size: .
CDR3: ASSLAGLSYNEQF; V: TRBV6-2/TRBV6-3; size: .
CDR3: ASNSGQGSLEQY; V: TRBV19; size: few
CDR3: SVADRGRDGYT; V: TRBV29-1; size: .
CDR3: SVEVLGQANYGYT; V: TRBV29-1; size: .
CDR3: ASSQDGTSGGNEQF; V: TRBV4-3; size: .
CDR3: ASSLAVTGGPSYEQY; V: TRBV7-2; size: .
CDR3: ASSLGTGLQPQH; V: TRBV7-9; size: .
CDR3: ASSLGRRGAAGEQY; V: TRBV5-1; size: .
CDR3: ASSFGYQGSNTGELF; V: TRBV5-6; size: .
CDR3: ASRNTGGSTDTQY; V: TRBV14; size: .
CDR3: ASSPDGLYGYT; V: TRBV27; size: .
CDR3: ASRTTTGELF; V: TRBV10-2; size: .
CDR3: ASSVGGQSNQPQH; V: TRBV9; size: .
CDR3: ASSPRTRREQY; V: TRBV7-2; size: .
CDR3: ASSPTAEVPNEKLF; V: TRBV5-1; size: .
CDR3: ASSPVDSNQPQH; V: TRBV7-9; size: .
CDR3: AWRGIGVNSPLH; V: TRBV30; size: .
CDR3: ASSPNRGPTEAF; V: TRBV10-2; size: few
CDR3: ASSKVQGSGYT; V: TRBV12-3/TRBV12-4; size: few
CDR3: ATSRDGDYGYT; V: TRBV15; size: .